This T cell receptor beta chain appears in the sequencing data of a study of T cells in Graves' hyperthyroidism and ophthalmopathy. TCR beta CDR3 regions were amplified from RNA. First-round RT-PCR targeting the TCR CDR3 was performed with the HTBI primer set. Via MiXCR, TCRdb re-called the multiplex PCR reads, giving one row per CDR3 protein. This table holds a few hundred thousand distinct CDR3 sequences, 15% to 19% found once. The V segment lost 4 bases and the J segment 7 bases; nucleotides outside the gene matches: 10. There are 14 residues in the CDR3. Germline CDR1 reads SGHRS; CDR2 reads YFSETQ. Lactation, pregnancy, other autoimmune disease or uncontrolled infection excluded patients.

The chain carries TRBV5-1 and TRBJ1-2; the match to TRBD1 covers 7 bases. What was sequenced was blood. The source is a woman between 18 and 29 years old with Graves' hyperthyroidism. CDR3 amino acids: CASSPDRARGGYTF. The CDR3 DNA sequence: TGCGCCAGCAGCCCCGACAGGGCGAGGGGTGGCTACACCTTC.